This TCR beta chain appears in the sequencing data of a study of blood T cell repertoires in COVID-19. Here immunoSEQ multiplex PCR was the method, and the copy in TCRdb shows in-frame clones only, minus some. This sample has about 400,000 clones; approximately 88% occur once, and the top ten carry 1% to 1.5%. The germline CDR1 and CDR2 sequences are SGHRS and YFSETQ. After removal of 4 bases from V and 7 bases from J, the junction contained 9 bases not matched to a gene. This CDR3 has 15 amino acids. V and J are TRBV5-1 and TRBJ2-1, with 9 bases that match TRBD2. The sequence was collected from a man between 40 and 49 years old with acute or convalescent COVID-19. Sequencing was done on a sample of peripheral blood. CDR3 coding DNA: TGCGCCAGCAGCACTGGGACTAGCCGCCGGAATGAGCAGTTCTTC. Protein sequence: CASSTGTSRRNEQFF.